Presented here are 31 T cell receptor beta chains from one specimen sequenced in a study of T cells in Graves' hyperthyroidism and ophthalmopathy. RNA transcripts served as the template for amplifying TCR beta CDR3 regions. The primer set for the first-round RT-PCR of the TCR CDR3 was HTBI. TCRdb ran MiXCR on the multiplex PCR reads and lists one entry per CDR3 protein. The sample lists about 520,000 distinct CDR3 sequences; 24% were seen once. The sample taken for sequencing was blood. All receptors come from a woman in her thirties with Graves' ophthalmopathy.

This clonotype was counted at least ten times. V and J are TRBV12-3 or TRBV12-4 and TRBJ2-7, with D tentatively TRBD2 (6 bases). The length of the CDR3 is 14 residues. V gave up 3 bases and J gave up 3 bases, with 12 bases separating them. The CDR3 DNA sequence: TGTGCCAGCAGTTTGACTCGGGGAGGCTACGAGCAGTACTTC. As protein: CASSLTRGGYEQYF.

This clonotype was detected ten times or more. The chain has TRBV5-1 and TRBJ1-1, with D uncertain. CDR1 and CDR2 (germline): SGHRS, YFSETQ. The CDR3 is 13 residues long. V lost 1 base, J lost 10 bases, and 14 bases lay in between. The CDR3 region has the DNA TGCGCCAGCAGCTTGACAGTCTTCTCAGGAGCTTTCTTT. Translating gives CASSLTVFSGAFF.

This clonotype has a count of ten or more. V and J are TRBV5-1 and TRBJ1-2; D unresolved. Trimming shortened V by 5 bases and J by 6 bases, and 11 bases separated the two germline ends. The CDR3 extends over 12 amino acids. CDR1 and CDR2 from the germline V gene are SGHRS and YFSETQ. This chain's CDR3 is CASRADVDGYTF. CDR3 bases: TGCGCCAGCAGAGCGGACGTAGATGGCTACACCTTC.

This sequence joins TRBV6-1 and TRBJ2-2; TRBD1 might be the D (6 bases). The CDR3 extends over 12 amino acids. Germline V gene lookup returns CDR1 MNHNS and CDR2 SASEGT. The V gene lost 8 bases and the J gene lost 6 bases, with 10 bases spanning the gap. The CDR3 coding sequence is TGTGCCAGCTGGGGGCTAGCCGGGGAGCTGTTTTTT. Protein sequence: CASWGLAGELFF.

The gene calls are TRBV7-3 and TRBJ1-1; TRBD1 matches 7 bases. CDR1 and CDR2 (germline): SGHTA, FQGTGA. This CDR3 spans 18 amino acids. The V segment lost 2 bases and the J segment 3 bases; nucleotides outside the gene matches: 15. CDR3 in amino acids: CASSLRRIGGAGYTEAFF. The CDR3 bases are TGTGCCAGCAGCTTACGGCGGATAGGGGGCGCTGGGTACACTGAAGCTTTCTTT.

The V call is TRBV2, the J call TRBJ1-5; weak D call: TRBD1 (6 bases). V gave up 5 bases and J gave up 1 base, with 12 bases separating them. Germline CDR1 is SNHLY and CDR2 is FYNNEI. This CDR3 comprises 15 residues. The CDR3 here is CASSRGGLSNQPQHF. The CDR3 coding sequence is TGTGCCAGCAGTCGAGGGGGACTGAGCAATCAGCCCCAGCATTTT.

The table lists this clonotype with many counts. This chain joins TRBV28 and TRBJ2-7, with 8 bases lining up with TRBD1. CDR1 and CDR2 from the germline V gene are MDHEN and SYDVKM. CDR3 length equals 14 residues. The trim removed 4 bases at V and 2 bases at J, leaving 4 bases unmatched. CDR3 bases: TGTGCCAGCAGTTCAGGGGGCAAAACCTACGAGCAGTACTTC. Protein: CASSSGGKTYEQYF.

This clonotype was detected many times. The chain has TRBV27 and TRBJ2-7; D may match TRBD1 or TRBD2 (5 bases each). V was clipped by 6 bases and J by 4 bases, with 13 bases between them. Looked up from germline, CDR1 is MNHEY and CDR2 is SMNVEV (reference sequence). This CDR3 has 13 residues. This chain's CDR3 is CASSVRGGYEQYF. CDR3 bases: TGTGCCAGCAGCGTGAGGGGCGGGTACGAGCAGTACTTC.

This clonotype was observed at least ten times. The V and J genes are TRBV12-3 or TRBV12-4 and TRBJ1-1, with D unclear. Deletions cut 2 bases from V and 5 bases from J, with 9 bases between. This CDR3 is 13 amino acids long. CDR3 sequence (DNA): TGTGCCAGCAGTTTAAAGGGCGGGACTGAAGCTTTCTTT. Translating it yields CASSLKGGTEAFF.

The chain carries TRBV2 and TRBJ2-7; TRBD1 might be the D (7 bases). Germline lookup yields CDR1 SNHLY and CDR2 FYNNEI. V was pared by 6 bases and J by 3 bases, with 12 bases between. The CDR3 spans 13 residues. CDR3 loop: CASSGGQFYEQYF. DNA of the CDR3: TGTGCCAGCAGCGGGGGACAGTTCTACGAGCAGTACTTC.

V and J are TRBV12-3 or TRBV12-4 and TRBJ2-7; 13 nucleotides agree with TRBD2. This CDR3 has 17 residues. With V trimmed by 5 bases and J by 0 bases, 7 bases remained unmatched. CDR3 bases: TGTGCCAGCAGTCTGACTAGCGGGGGGCGTACCTCCTACGAGCAGTACTTC. This sequence encodes CASSLTSGGRTSYEQYF.

This clonotype was recorded a few times. The chain employs TRBV13 and TRBJ2-7; 14 nucleotides agree with TRBD2. V lost 5 bases, J lost 5 bases, and 8 bases stayed unmatched. The CDR3 runs to 16 residues. Per germline, CDR1 PRHDT and CDR2 FYEKMQ (reference sequence). The CDR3: CASSPRLAGGPNEQYF. The CDR3 bases are TGTGCCAGCAGCCCCCGACTAGCGGGGGGGCCGAACGAGCAGTACTTC.

This chain links TRBV6-5 with TRBJ2-5; TRBD2 aligns across 13 bases. The CDR3 is made up of 16 amino acids. Germline CDR1 reads MNHEY; CDR2 reads SVGAGI. Trimming cost V 2 bases and J 3 bases; bases outside gene matches: 3. In DNA, the CDR3 is TGTGCCAGCAGTTACCCGGGACTAGCGGGGAAAGAGACCCAGTACTTC. As protein: CASSYPGLAGKETQYF.

This clonotype occurred many times. The V call is TRBV7-2, the J call TRBJ2-5; D unresolved. V was clipped by 2 bases and J by 2 bases, with 9 bases between them. The CDR3 is made up of 14 amino acids. CDR1 SGHTA and CDR2 FQGNSA come from the germline V gene. The CDR3 sequence: CASSLPIVQETQYF. The CDR3 region has the DNA TGTGCCAGCAGCTTACCGATAGTGCAAGAGACCCAGTACTTC.

This sequence joins TRBV12-5 and TRBJ1-1; no clear D. The CDR3 spans 11 residues. Germline assignment: CDR1 LGHNT and CDR2 FRNRAP. Trimming cost V 7 bases and J 2 bases, with 5 bases left between them. CDR3 sequence (DNA): TGTGCTAGTGCCCCCAACACTGAAGCTTTCTTT. Translation: CASAPNTEAFF.

This clonotype was recorded many times. The rearrangement uses TRBV12-3 or TRBV12-4 and TRBJ1-1; D is perhaps TRBD1 (6 bases). This CDR3 comprises 13 residues. V lost 8 bases, J lost 1 base, and 11 bases lay in between. CDR3 coding DNA: TGTGCCAGCGCAAACAGGGAGAACACTGAAGCTTTCTTT. As protein: CASANRENTEAFF.

This clonotype has a count of ten or more. This chain links TRBV4-2 with TRBJ2-7, with TRBD2 matching over 13 bases. Germline lookup yields CDR1 LGHNA and CDR2 YNFKEQ. The CDR3 is made up of 17 amino acids. J was trimmed by 3 bases and V by 4 bases; bases with no gene match: 9. DNA of the CDR3: TGTGCCAGCAGCCCACTAGCGGGGGGGCCGCGAGACTACGAGCAGTACTTC. Its protein is CASSPLAGGPRDYEQYF.

The rearrangement uses TRBV2 and TRBJ2-7; D is perhaps TRBD1 (6 bases). V was cut by 6 bases and J by 1 base, with 16 bases left in between. Looked up from germline, CDR1 is SNHLY and CDR2 is FYNNEI. This CDR3 has 15 residues. The CDR3 region has the DNA TGTGCCAGCAGGGGATTAAGGGACACGTCCTACGAGCAGTACTTC. Amino acids: CASRGLRDTSYEQYF.

CDR3 bases: TGTGCCAGCAGCCCCGACTTCATGGGACAGGGGGGGACTGAAGCTTTCTTT. Its protein is CASSPDFMGQGGTEAFF. The chain recombines TRBV13 with TRBJ1-1; 11 bases are shared with TRBD1. This CDR3 comprises 17 residues. With 5 bases clipped from V and 5 bases from J, the junction kept 13 bases outside the gene matches. Germline CDR1 PRHDT, CDR2 FYEKMQ (reference sequence).

Ten or more counts support this clonotype. The gene calls are TRBV11-2 and TRBJ2-2; TRBD1 aligns across 8 bases. Germline assignment: CDR1 SGHAT and CDR2 FQNNGV. This CDR3 has 16 amino acids. J was trimmed by 1 base and V by 7 bases; bases with no gene match: 8. The CDR3 loop reads CASMSRDRKNTGELFF. DNA of the CDR3: TGTGCCAGCATGTCTCGGGACAGGAAGAACACCGGGGAGCTGTTTTTT.

The rearrangement joins TRBV6-1 to TRBJ2-2; D might be TRBD1 (5 bases). V shed 1 base and J shed 1 base, with 10 bases lying between them. Germline CDR1 is MNHNS and CDR2 is SASEGT. CDR3 length equals 16 residues. This chain's CDR3 is CASSEGGGLNTGELFF. CDR3 nucleotides: TGTGCCAGCAGTGAAGGGGGCGGATTGAACACCGGGGAGCTGTTTTTT.

The chain recombines TRBV4-1 with TRBJ1-1; TRBD1 matches 7 bases. The CDR3 contains 13 residues. Germline values: CDR1 MGHRA, CDR2 YSYEKL. V dropped 3 bases and J dropped 4; count of bases not matched to a gene: 2. CDR3 protein: CASSHEGATEAFF. DNA for the CDR3: TGCGCCAGCAGCCATGAGGGGGCCACTGAAGCTTTCTTT.

Only a few counts were recorded for this clonotype. The V gene is TRBV5-1, the J gene TRBJ2-7; D is perhaps TRBD1 or TRBD2 (5 bases each). This CDR3 is built from 13 residues. The ends were cut back, 0 bases at V and 5 bases at J, with 9 bases in the middle. Germline V lookup: CDR1 SGHRS, CDR2 YFSETQ. The CDR3 sequence: CASSLEGTNEQYF. The CDR3 bases are TGCGCCAGCAGCTTGGAGGGGACCAACGAGCAGTACTTC.

This clonotype turned up a few times. The J gene is TRBJ1-6, the V gene TRBV5-1, with D possibly being TRBD1 (5 bases). In germline, CDR1 is SGHRS, CDR2 YFSETQ. V was clipped by 2 bases and J by 7 bases, with 10 bases between them. This CDR3 has 14 residues. DNA for the CDR3: TGCGCCAGCAGCTTAGCGACAGTAAATTCACCCCTCCACTTT. Translation gives CASSLATVNSPLHF. Combining the CDR3 with reference TRBV5-1 and TRBJ1-6 gives the whole variable domain KAGVTQTPRYLIKTRGQQVTLSCSPISGHRSVSWYQQTPGQGLQFLFEYFSETQRNKGNFPGRFSGRQFSNSRSEMNVSTLELGDSALYLCASSLATVNSPLHFGNGTRLTVT.

This clonotype was recorded many times. This chain links TRBV12-3 or TRBV12-4 with TRBJ2-7; D may match TRBD1 or TRBD2 (5 bases each). V was clipped by 8 bases and J by 3 bases, with 8 bases between them. The CDR3 contains 11 residues. The CDR3 region is CASRGYYEQYF. DNA for the CDR3: TGTGCCAGCCGGGGCTACTACGAGCAGTACTTC.

V and J are TRBV19 and TRBJ2-6; D is unclear. This CDR3 is built from 15 residues. Germline loops: CDR1 LNHDA, CDR2 SQIVND (reference sequence). Trimming cost V 2 bases and J 4 bases, with 9 bases left between them. CDR3 coding DNA: TGTGCCAGTAGTATAATGAGTGTGGGGGCCAACGTCCTGACTTTC. This translates into CASSIMSVGANVLTF.

At least ten counts were recorded for this clonotype. The chain is built from TRBV6-1 and TRBJ1-2; 9 bases align to TRBD1. The V segment lost 7 bases and the J segment 5 bases; nucleotides outside the gene matches: 5. The CDR3 loop spans 13 amino acids. Germline values: CDR1 MNHNS, CDR2 SASEGT. The DNA of the CDR3 is TGTGCCAGCACCCTTGGGACAGGGTATGGCTACACCTTC. It codes for CASTLGTGYGYTF.

This clonotype was picked up many times. The J gene is TRBJ2-3, the V gene TRBV5-1; D unclear. The ends were cut back, 4 bases at V and 1 base at J, with 16 bases in the middle. The CDR3 is made up of 16 amino acids. Germline CDR1 reads SGHRS; CDR2 reads YFSETQ. The CDR3 loop reads CASSPALSQGTDTQYF. The DNA of the CDR3 is TGCGCCAGCAGCCCCGCCTTGAGCCAGGGCACAGATACGCAGTATTTT.

In this sample, this clonotype turned up a few times. CDR3 DNA sequence: TGTGCCAGCAGCCCTCGAGTGACCGGCGGCTACACCTTC. Encoded protein: CASSPRVTGGYTF. The chain is built from TRBV5-5 and TRBJ1-2; D remains ambiguous. The CDR3 length is 13 residues. The germline CDR1 and CDR2 sequences are SGHKS and YYEKEE (reference sequence). Deletions cut 4 bases from V and 8 bases from J, with 15 bases between.

This rearrangement joins TRBV24-1 to TRBJ2-7, with a tentative D call TRBD2 (6 bases). This CDR3 contains 15 residues. Trimming took off 5 bases at V and 7 bases at J, with 20 bases between the two ends. Germline V gene data show CDR1 as KGHDR and CDR2 as SFDVKD. The CDR3 is CATSGGGPPFREQYF. The CDR3 bases are TGTGCCACCAGTGGCGGAGGGCCCCCTTTTAGGGAGCAGTACTTC.

The chain recombines TRBV11-2 with TRBJ1-2, with a weak D call TRBD1 (6 bases). The CDR3 runs to 13 residues. V was clipped by 5 bases and J by 7 bases, with 14 bases between them. Looked up from germline, CDR1 is SGHAT and CDR2 is FQNNGV. CDR3 protein: CASSPQGQSGYTF. The CDR3 bases are TGTGCCAGCAGCCCCCAGGGGCAGTCTGGCTACACCTTC.